This T cell receptor (beta chain) emerged from a study of T cell clusters in autoimmune cytopenias. Study as a whole: A median of approximately 47,000 TRB reads per sample yielded a median around 2,500 distinct clonotypes.

This CDR3 comprises 12 residues. Germline loops: CDR1 MDHEN, CDR2 SYDVKM. Its frequency marks this clonotype as medium-sized (0.01 to 0.1%). Each sample's input was roughly 230 ng genomic DNA, roughly 38,000 genome equivalents. One tube held mixed TRB-A and TRB-B primer pools for touch-down PCR. TCRdb reanalyzed the multiplex PCR reads, giving one entry per CDR3 protein sequence and no DNA. The sample is made up of around 720 distinct CDR3 sequences, and the top ten hold around a sixth of it. The sample was also linked to a second study, of T cell repertoires in aging, cancer and after chemotherapy. That paper notes: Six age groups, ranging from 30 or younger to 70 or older, included the donors. The whole study produced a dataset of around 9 million TCR reads.

The sequence was collected from a human donor in good health. The V gene is TRBV28, the J gene TRBJ1-2; TCRdb calls TRBD1, which cannot be checked without DNA. Sequenced material: peripheral blood. This CDR3 is CASSDRIDGYTF.